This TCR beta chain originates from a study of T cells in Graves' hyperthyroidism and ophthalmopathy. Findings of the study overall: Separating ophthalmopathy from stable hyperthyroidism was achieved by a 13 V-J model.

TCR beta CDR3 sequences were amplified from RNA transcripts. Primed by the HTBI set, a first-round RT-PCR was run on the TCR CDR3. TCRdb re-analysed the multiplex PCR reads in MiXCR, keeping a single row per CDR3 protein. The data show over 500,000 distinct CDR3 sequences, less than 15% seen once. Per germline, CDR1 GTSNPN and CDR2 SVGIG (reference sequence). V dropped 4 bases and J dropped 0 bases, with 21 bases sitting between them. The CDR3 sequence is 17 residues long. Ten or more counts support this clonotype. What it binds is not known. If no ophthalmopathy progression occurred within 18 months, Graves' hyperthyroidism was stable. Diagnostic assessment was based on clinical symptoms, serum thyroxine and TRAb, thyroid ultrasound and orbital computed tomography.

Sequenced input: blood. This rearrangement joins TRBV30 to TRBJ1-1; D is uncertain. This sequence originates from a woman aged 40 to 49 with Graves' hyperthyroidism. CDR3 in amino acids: CAWTSRGGRAVNTEAFF. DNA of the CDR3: TGTGCCTGGACCTCACGGGGAGGGCGGGCCGTGAACACTGAAGCTTTCTTT.